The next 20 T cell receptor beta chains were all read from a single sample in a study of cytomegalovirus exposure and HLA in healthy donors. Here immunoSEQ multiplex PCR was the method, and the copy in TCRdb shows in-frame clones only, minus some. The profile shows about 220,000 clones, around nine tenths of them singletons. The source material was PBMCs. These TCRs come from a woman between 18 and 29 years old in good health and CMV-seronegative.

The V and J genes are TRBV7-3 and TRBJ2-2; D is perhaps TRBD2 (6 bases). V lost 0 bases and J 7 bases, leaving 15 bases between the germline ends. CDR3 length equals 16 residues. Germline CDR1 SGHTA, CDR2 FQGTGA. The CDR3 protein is CASSLTLGKGGGELFF. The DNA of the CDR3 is TGTGCCAGCAGCTTAACGTTGGGCAAGGGAGGCGGGGAGCTGTTTTTT.

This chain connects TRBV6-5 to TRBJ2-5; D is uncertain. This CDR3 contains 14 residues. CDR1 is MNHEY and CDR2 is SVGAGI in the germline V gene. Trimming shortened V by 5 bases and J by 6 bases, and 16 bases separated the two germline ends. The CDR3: CASSQRVVPKTQYF. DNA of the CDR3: TGTGCCAGCAGTCAACGGGTCGTACCAAAGACCCAGTACTTC.

The CDR3 coding sequence is TGTGCCAGCAGTCGGGGGGGCAATCAGCCCCAGCATTTT. Amino acids: CASSRGGNQPQHF. The chain is built from TRBV6-5 and TRBJ1-5; perhaps TRBD1 as D (5 bases). V was trimmed by 5 bases and J by 2 bases, leaving 7 bases between them. This CDR3 has 13 amino acids. CDR1 and CDR2 from the germline V gene are MNHEY and SVGAGI.

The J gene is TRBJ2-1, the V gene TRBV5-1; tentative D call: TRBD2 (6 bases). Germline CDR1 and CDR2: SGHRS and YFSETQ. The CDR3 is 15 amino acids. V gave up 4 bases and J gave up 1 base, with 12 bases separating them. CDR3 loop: CASSNERVSYNEQFF. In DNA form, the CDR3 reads TGCGCCAGCAGCAACGAGCGGGTTTCCTACAATGAGCAGTTCTTC.

The CDR3 nucleotides read TGTGCCAGCAGTTTTCAAACAGGGACCACTGAAGCTTTCTTT. Its translation: CASSFQTGTTEAFF. The chain recombines TRBV28 with TRBJ1-1; D might be TRBD1 (6 bases). In germline, CDR1 is MDHEN, CDR2 SYDVKM. Between the trimmed V and J ends, which lost 3 bases and 4 bases, there was a span of 12 bases. This CDR3 region has 14 residues.

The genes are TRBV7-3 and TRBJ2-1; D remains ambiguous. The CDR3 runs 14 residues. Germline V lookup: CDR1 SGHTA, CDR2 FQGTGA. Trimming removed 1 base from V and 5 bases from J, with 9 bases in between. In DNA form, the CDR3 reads TGTGCCAGCAGCTTAAGCGGTTTTAACAATGAGCAGTTCTTC. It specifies CASSLSGFNNEQFF. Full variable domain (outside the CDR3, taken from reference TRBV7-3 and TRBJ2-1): GAGVSQTPSNKVTEKGKYVELRCDPISGHTALYWYRQSLGQGPEFLIYFQGTGAADDSGLPNDRFFAVRPEGSVSTLKIQRTERGDSAVYLCASSLSGFNNEQFFGPGTRLTVL.

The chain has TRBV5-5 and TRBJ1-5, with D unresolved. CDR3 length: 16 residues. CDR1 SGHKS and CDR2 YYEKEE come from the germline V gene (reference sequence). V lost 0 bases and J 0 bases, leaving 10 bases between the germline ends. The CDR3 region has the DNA TGTGCCAGCAGCTTGGCGGCTCGGAGTAGCAATCAGCCCCAGCATTTT. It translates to CASSLAARSSNQPQHF. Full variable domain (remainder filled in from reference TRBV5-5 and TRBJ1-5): DAGVTQSPTHLIKTRGQQVTLRCSPISGHKSVSWYQQVLGQGPQFIFQYYEKEERGRGNFPDRFSARQFPNYSSELNVNALLLGDSALYLCASSLAARSSNQPQHFGDGTRLSIL.

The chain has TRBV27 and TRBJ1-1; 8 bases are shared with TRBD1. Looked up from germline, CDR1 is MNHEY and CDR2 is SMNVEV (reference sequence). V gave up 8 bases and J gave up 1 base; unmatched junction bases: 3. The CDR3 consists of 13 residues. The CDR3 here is CASRQGRNTEAFF. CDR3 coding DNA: TGTGCCAGCCGACAGGGGAGGAACACTGAAGCTTTCTTT.

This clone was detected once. CDR3 in DNA: TGCGCCAGCAGCCAAGAGTGGGGGGTGACTAACTATGGCTACACCTTC. It codes for CASSQEWGVTNYGYTF. This chain uses TRBV4-1 with TRBJ1-2; perhaps TRBD1 as D (5 bases). Trimming took off 0 bases at V and 0 bases at J, with 11 bases between the two ends. CDR3 length: 16 residues. Germline V gives CDR1 MGHRA, CDR2 YSYEKL.

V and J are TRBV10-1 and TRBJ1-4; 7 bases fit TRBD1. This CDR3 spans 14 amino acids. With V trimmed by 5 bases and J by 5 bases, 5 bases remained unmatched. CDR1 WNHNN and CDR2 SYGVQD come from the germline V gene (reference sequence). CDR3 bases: TGCGCCAGCAGTTCGACAGGGCAGAATGAAAAACTGTTTTTT. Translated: CASSSTGQNEKLFF.

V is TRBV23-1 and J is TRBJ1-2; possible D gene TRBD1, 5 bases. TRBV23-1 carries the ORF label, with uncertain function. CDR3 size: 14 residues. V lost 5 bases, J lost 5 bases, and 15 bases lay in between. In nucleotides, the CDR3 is TGCGCCAGCAGTAAGGAGCAGGACAAGTATGGCTACACCTTC. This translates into CASSKEQDKYGYTF.

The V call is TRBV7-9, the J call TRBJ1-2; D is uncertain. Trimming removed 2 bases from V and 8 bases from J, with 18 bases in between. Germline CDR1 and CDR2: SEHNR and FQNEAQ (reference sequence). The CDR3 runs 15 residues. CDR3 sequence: CASSLSLIEPRGYTF. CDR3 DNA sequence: TGTGCCAGCAGCTTAAGTTTAATTGAGCCGCGGGGCTACACCTTC.

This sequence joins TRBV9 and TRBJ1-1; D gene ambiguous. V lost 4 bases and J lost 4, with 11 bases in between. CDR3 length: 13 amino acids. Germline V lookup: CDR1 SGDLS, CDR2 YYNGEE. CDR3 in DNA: TGTGCCAGCAGCCCGCGCCCCTCCACTGAAGCTTTCTTT. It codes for CASSPRPSTEAFF.

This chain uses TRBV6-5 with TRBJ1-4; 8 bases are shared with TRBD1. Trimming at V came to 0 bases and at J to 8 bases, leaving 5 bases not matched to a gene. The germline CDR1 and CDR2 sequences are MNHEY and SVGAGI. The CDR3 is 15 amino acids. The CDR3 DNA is TGTGCCAGCAGTTACTCCCGGGACAGGAAAGAAAAACTGTTTTTT. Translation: CASSYSRDRKEKLFF.

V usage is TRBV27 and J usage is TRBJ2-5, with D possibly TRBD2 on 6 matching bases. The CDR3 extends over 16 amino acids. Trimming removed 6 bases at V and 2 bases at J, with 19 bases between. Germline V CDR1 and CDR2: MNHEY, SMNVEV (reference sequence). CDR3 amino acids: CASRYRRDGGQETQYF. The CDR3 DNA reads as TGTGCCAGCAGATATCGGCGGGATGGGGGACAAGAGACCCAGTACTTC.

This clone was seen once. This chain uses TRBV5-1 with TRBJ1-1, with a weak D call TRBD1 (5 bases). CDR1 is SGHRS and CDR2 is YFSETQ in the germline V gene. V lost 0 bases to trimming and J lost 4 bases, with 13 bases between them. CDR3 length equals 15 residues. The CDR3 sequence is CASSLDPGGGTEAFF. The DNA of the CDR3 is TGCGCCAGCAGCTTGGATCCGGGGGGTGGCACTGAAGCTTTCTTT.

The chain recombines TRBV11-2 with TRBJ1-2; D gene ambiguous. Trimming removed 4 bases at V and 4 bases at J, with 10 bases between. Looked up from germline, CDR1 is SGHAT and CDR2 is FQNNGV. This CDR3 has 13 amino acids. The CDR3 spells CASSSLVRYGYTF. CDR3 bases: TGTGCCAGCAGCTCGTTAGTACGCTATGGCTACACCTTC. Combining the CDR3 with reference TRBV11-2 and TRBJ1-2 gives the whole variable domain EAGVAQSPRYKIIEKRQSVAFWCNPISGHATLYWYQQILGQGPKLLIQFQNNGVVDDSQLPKDRFSAERLKGVDSTLKIQPAKLEDSAVYLCASSSLVRYGYTFGSGTRLTVV.

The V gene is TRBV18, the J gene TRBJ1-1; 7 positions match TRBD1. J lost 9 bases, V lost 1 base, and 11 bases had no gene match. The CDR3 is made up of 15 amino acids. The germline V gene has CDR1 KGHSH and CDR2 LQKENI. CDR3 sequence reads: CASSPRIRQGSQAFF. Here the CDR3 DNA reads TGTGCCAGCTCACCACGGATTCGACAGGGCAGTCAAGCTTTCTTT.

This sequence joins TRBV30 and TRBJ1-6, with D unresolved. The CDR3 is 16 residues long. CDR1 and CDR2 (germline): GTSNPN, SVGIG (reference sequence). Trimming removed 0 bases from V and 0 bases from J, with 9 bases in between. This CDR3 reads CAWSVTTSSYNSPLHF. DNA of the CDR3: TGTGCCTGGAGTGTAACAACTAGCTCCTATAATTCACCCCTCCACTTT.

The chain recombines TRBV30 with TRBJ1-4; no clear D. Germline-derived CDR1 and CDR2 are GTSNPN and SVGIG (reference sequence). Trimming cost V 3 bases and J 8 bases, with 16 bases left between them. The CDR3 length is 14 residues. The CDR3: CAWRGSGRGEKLFF. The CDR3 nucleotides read TGTGCCTGGAGAGGCAGTGGGCGTGGAGAAAAACTGTTTTTT.